These 13 T cell receptor beta chains came from one sample sequenced in a study of blood T cell repertoires in COVID-19. Sequencing used immunoSEQ multiplex PCR; TCRdb keeps in-frame clones, though not all of them. The profile shows about 120,000 clones, roughly 79% of them singletons. Sequenced sample: peripheral blood. Every receptor here comes from a man between 65 and 85 years old with active or convalescent COVID-19.

V usage is TRBV4-3 and J usage is TRBJ2-1; D is unclear. Germline V lookup: CDR1 LGHNA, CDR2 YSLEER. V was trimmed by 0 bases and J by 0 bases, leaving 9 bases between them. The CDR3 spans 16 residues. The CDR3 protein is CASSQESDPSYNEQFF. In DNA form, the CDR3 reads TGCGCCAGCAGCCAAGAGAGCGATCCCTCCTACAATGAGCAGTTCTTC.

The chain recombines TRBV11-3 with TRBJ2-1, with 10 positions matching TRBD2. V trimming: 5 bases; J trimming: 8 bases; junction bases outside the gene matches: 12. The CDR3 length is 16 residues. CDR1 is SGHNT, CDR2 YENEEA, per germline. The CDR3 loop reads CASSPDPSGSIHEQFF. CDR3 sequence (DNA): TGTGCCAGCAGCCCGGATCCTAGCGGGAGCATCCATGAGCAGTTCTTC.

The J gene is TRBJ1-2, the V gene TRBV30; TRBD1 matches at 9 bases. The germline V gene has CDR1 GTSNPN and CDR2 SVGIG (reference sequence). This CDR3 contains 13 residues. Trimming cost V 0 bases and J 7 bases; bases outside gene matches: 3. The CDR3 nucleotides read TGTGCCTGGAGTGTAGGGACAGGGTCTGGCTACACCTTC. Its protein product is CAWSVGTGSGYTF.

A few counts support this clone. This CDR3 is CASSLAGGNQPQHF. The CDR3 DNA reads as TGCGCCAGCAGCTTGGCCGGGGGCAATCAGCCCCAGCATTTT. The V and J genes are TRBV5-1 and TRBJ1-5; D gene unclear. The CDR3 has 14 residues. Germline V gives CDR1 SGHRS, CDR2 YFSETQ. V shed 0 bases and J shed 2 bases, with 6 bases lying between them.

The chain joins TRBV24-1 to TRBJ1-5; TRBD1 agrees at 7 bases. Looked up from germline, CDR1 is KGHDR and CDR2 is SFDVKD. This CDR3 is 16 amino acids long. V shed 4 bases, J shed 5 bases, and the junction held 10 bases outside the gene matches. The chain's CDR3 is CATSDSNRGMHQPQHF. DNA of the CDR3: TGTGCCACCAGTGACTCGAACAGGGGTATGCATCAGCCCCAGCATTTT.

The gene calls are TRBV5-1 and TRBJ2-2, with no clear D. V was pared by 0 bases and J by 7 bases, with 10 bases between. CDR1 is SGHRS, CDR2 YFSETQ, per germline. This CDR3 comprises 14 residues. CDR3 in DNA: TGCGCCAGCAGCTTGGAAGCGCTGGGCGGGGAGCTGTTTTTT. It translates to CASSLEALGGELFF.

The CDR3 DNA is TGTGCCAGCAGTAACCAACAGACCGCCAAAAACATTCAGTACTTC. Translating gives CASSNQQTAKNIQYF. The chain recombines TRBV6-5 with TRBJ2-4; D gene unclear. The CDR3 sequence is 15 residues long. The germline V and J ends were trimmed by 5 bases and 1 base, with 12 bases remaining between them. CDR1 is MNHEY, CDR2 SVGAGI, per germline.

The rearrangement uses TRBV11-2 and TRBJ1-2; D remains unclear. There are 13 residues in the CDR3. The germline gives CDR1 SGHAT, CDR2 FQNNGV. V lost 6 bases, J lost 4 bases, and 12 bases lay in between. The CDR3 DNA reads as TGTGCCAGCAGTGCTGACAAGCTCTATGGCTACACCTTC. Its translation is CASSADKLYGYTF.

This chain uses TRBV7-9 with TRBJ2-7, with 7 bases matching TRBD2. Germline assignment: CDR1 SEHNR and CDR2 FQNEAQ (reference sequence). V shed 2 bases, J shed 1 base, and the junction held 8 bases outside the gene matches. This CDR3 is 16 amino acids long. The CDR3, as DNA: TGTGCCAGCAGCTTAACAGAGCGGGGAACTTCCTACGAGCAGTACTTC. This gives the protein CASSLTERGTSYEQYF. Drawing the rest from reference TRBV7-9 and TRBJ2-7, the complete variable domain is DTGVSQNPRHKITKRGQNVTFRCDPISEHNRLYWYRQTLGQGPEFLTYFQNEAQLEKSRLLSDRFSAERPKGSFSTLEIQRTEQGDSAMYLCASSLTERGTSYEQYFGPGTRLTVT.

This chain uses TRBV12-3 or TRBV12-4 with TRBJ1-2; D gene unclear. V lost 3 bases to trimming and J lost 2 bases, with 7 bases between them. This CDR3 has 13 residues. In DNA form, the CDR3 reads TGTGCCAGCAGTTTTTTGGCCAACTATGGCTACACCTTC. Translation: CASSFLANYGYTF.

The V gene is TRBV6-6, the J gene TRBJ2-3, with 10 bases aligning to TRBD2. V shed 5 bases, J shed 0 bases, and the junction held 23 bases outside the gene matches. This CDR3 region has 22 residues. The germline gives CDR1 MNHNY, CDR2 SVGAGI (reference sequence). CDR3 bases: TGTGCCAGCAGTCTCAGGGAACCCAAGGGGGCTAGCGGGAGATTCAGCACAGATACGCAGTATTTT. The encoded protein is CASSLREPKGASGRFSTDTQYF.

This rearrangement joins TRBV4-2 to TRBJ1-1; the D gene is possibly TRBD1 (6 bases). The CDR3 sequence is 15 residues long. CDR1 is LGHNA and CDR2 is YNFKEQ in the germline V gene. V was cut by 4 bases and J by 10 bases, with 22 bases left in between. The CDR3 region is CASSPSPSQGIGAFF. The DNA for the CDR3 is TGTGCCAGCAGCCCATCACCCAGCCAGGGGATAGGAGCTTTCTTT.

V usage is TRBV24-1 and J usage is TRBJ2-3; TRBD2 is a possible D gene (6 bases). V was trimmed by 4 bases and J by 0 bases, leaving 13 bases between them. The length of the CDR3 is 16 residues. CDR1 and CDR2 (germline): KGHDR, SFDVKD. This chain's CDR3 is CATSDRGTVSTDTQYF. The CDR3 DNA reads as TGTGCCACCAGTGACCGCGGGACCGTTAGCACAGATACGCAGTATTTT.